A single count supports the clone carrying this TCR beta chain. This CDR3 is 12 amino acids long. Trimming took 1 base from V and 3 from J, leaving 4 bases between them. Germline V gene data show CDR1 as LGHDT and CDR2 as YNNKEL (reference sequence). These data are taken from a study of blood T cell repertoires in COVID-19. How the authors handled the data: Reference gene primers were amplified, and this amplification served to estimate nucleated cell counts. Here immunoSEQ multiplex PCR was the method, and the copy in TCRdb shows in-frame clones only, minus some. V and J calls and clone size are as listed in that table; D and trimming were resolved from the DNA. The table has 98,000 or so clones, around 84% seen once.

The source of this sequence is a woman aged 55-69 years in a cohort sampled during active or convalescent COVID-19. This chain uses TRBV3-1 (or the pseudogene TRBV3-2) with TRBJ2-7; D remains unclear. The sequencing sample was made of peripheral blood. DNA for the CDR3: TGTGCCAGCAGCCAAGCGGGCTACGAGCAGTACTTC. It yields the protein CASSQAGYEQYF.